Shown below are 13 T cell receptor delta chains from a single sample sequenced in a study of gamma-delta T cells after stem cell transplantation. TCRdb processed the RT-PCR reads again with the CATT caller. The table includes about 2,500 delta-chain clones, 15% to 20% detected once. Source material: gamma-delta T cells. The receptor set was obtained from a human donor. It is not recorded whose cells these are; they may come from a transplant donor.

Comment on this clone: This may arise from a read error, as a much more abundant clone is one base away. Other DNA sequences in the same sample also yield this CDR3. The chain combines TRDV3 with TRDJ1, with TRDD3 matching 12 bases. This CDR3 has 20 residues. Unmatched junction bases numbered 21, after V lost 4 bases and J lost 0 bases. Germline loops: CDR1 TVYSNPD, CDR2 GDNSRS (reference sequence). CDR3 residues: CASVPRCVLGDTLYTDKLIF. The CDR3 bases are TGTGCCTCGGTTCCTCGATGTGTACTGGGGGATACACTCTACACCGATAAACTCATCTTT.

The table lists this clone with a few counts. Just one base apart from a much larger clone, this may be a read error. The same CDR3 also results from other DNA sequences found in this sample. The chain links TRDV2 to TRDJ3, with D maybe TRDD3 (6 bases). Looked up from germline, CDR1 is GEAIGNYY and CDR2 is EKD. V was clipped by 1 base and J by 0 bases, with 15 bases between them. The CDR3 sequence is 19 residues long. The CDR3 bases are TGTGCCTGTGACACTGCTGTGGGGATCCCCTCCTGGGACACCCGACAGATGTTTTTC. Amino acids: CACDTAVGIPSWDTRQMFF.

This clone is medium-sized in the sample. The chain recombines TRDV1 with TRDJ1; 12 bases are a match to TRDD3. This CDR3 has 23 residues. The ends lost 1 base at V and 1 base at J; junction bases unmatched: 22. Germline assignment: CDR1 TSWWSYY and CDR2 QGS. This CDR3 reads CALGEPRAFPHTGGYRVTDKLIF. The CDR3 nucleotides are TGTGCTCTTGGGGAACCCCGGGCCTTCCCGCATACTGGGGGATACAGGGTCACCGATAAACTCATCTTT.

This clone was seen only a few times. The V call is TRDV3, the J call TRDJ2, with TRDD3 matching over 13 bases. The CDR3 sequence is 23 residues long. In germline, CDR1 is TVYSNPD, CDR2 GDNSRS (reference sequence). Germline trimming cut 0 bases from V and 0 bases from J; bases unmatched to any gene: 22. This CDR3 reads CAFRPTSLRMYWGIRALTAQLFF. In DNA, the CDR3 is TGTGCCTTTAGACCCACCTCCCTACGAATGTACTGGGGGATACGGGCTTTGACAGCACAACTCTTCTTT. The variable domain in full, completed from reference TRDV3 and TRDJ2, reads CDKVTQSSPDQTVASGSEVVLLCTYDTVYSNPDLFWYRIRPDYSFQFVFYGDNSRSEGADFTQGRFSVKHILTQKAFHLVISPVRTEDSATYYCAFRPTSLRMYWGIRALTAQLFFGKGTQLIVEP.

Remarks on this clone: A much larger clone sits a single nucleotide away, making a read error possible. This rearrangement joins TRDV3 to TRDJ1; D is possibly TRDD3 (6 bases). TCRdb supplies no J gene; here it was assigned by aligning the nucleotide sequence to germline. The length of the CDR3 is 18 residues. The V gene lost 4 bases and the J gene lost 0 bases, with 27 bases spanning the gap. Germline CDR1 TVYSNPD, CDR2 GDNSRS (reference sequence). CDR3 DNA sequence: TGTGCCTCCAGGATTCGGGGGCCTAGGGGATCTTACACCGATAAACTCATCTTT. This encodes CASRIRGPRGSYTDKLIF.

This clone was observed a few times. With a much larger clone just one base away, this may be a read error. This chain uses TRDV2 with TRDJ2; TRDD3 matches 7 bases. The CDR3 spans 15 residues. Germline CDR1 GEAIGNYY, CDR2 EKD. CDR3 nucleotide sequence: TGTGCCTGTGACCCACCGGGGGATTCGACATCACAACTCTTCTTT. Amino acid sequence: CACDPPGDSTSQLFF.

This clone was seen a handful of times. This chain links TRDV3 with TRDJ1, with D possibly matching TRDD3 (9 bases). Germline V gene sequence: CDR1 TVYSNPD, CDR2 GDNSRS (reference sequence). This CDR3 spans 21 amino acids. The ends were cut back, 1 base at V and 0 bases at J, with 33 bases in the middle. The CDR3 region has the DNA TGTGCCTTTAAACGGCTTCCTACCCCTCTACTGGGGGACCCGTACACCGATAAACTCATCTTT. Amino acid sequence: CAFKRLPTPLLGDPYTDKLIF.

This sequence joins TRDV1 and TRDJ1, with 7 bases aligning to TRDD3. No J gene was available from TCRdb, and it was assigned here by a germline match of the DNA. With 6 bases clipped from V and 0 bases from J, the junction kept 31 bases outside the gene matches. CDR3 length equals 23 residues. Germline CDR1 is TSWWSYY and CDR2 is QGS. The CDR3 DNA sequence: TGTGCTCTTGGAGTACTTACTACTCCGGGTAGGTGGGGGAGCGGGACGTACACCGATAAACTCATCTTT. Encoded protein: CALGVLTTPGRWGSGTYTDKLIF.

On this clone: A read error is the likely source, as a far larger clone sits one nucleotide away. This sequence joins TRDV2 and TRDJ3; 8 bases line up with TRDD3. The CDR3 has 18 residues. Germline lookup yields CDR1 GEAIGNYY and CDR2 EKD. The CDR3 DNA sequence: TGTGCCTGTGACACCTGGGGGATTCACTCCTGGGGCACCCGACAGATGTTTTTC. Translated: CACDTWGIHSWGTRQMFF.

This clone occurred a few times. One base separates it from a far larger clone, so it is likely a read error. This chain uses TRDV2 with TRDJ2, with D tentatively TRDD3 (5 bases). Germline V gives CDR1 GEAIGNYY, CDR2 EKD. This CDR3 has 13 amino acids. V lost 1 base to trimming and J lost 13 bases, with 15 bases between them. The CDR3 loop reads CACDTLARGRLFF. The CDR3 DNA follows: TGTGCCTGTGACACGTTAGCCCGGGGACGACTCTTCTTT.

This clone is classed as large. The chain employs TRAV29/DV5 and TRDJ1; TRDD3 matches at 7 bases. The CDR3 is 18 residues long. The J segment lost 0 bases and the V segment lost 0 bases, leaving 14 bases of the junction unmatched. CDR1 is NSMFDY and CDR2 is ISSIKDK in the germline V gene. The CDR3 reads CAASALRPGGDYTDKLIF. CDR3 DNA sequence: TGTGCAGCAAGCGCCCTCCGCCCTGGGGGGGACTACACCGATAAACTCATCTTT.

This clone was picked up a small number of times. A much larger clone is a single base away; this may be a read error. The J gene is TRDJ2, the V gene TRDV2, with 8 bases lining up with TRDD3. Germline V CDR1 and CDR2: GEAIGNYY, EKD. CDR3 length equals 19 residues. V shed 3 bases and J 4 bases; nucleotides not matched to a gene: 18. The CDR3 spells CACDPLIYTRGYRTAQLFF. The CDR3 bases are TGTGCCTGTGACCCCCTCATCTATACTAGGGGATACAGGACAGCACAACTCTTCTTT.

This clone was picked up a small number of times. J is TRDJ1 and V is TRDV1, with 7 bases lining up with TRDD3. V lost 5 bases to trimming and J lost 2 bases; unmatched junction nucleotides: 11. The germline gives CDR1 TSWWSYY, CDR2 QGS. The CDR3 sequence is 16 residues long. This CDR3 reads CALGPPRRGDTDKLIF. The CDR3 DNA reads TGTGCTCTTGGGCCCCCAAGAAGGGGGGATACCGATAAACTCATCTTT.